The source of this TCR beta chain is a study of T cell repertoires in cytomegalovirus infection. As for the study in general: An indication of both CMV infection and matching HLA type came from public TCR beta signatures.

TCRdb ran MiXCR on the reads and lists one entry per CDR3 protein. The repertoire holds under 300,000 distinct CDR3 sequences, with 10% to 15% as singletons. General study results and limits: Identification of carriers of CMV plus the relevant HLA was achieved through cumulative public TCR beta family frequency. Dominating the ex vivo response were HLA-C-restricted CMV-specific TCR beta clonotypes.

This clonotype was seen more than once but under ten times. Its antigen is still unknown. The length of the CDR3 is 15 residues. Germline CDR1 SGDLS, CDR2 YYNGEE. After removal of 1 base from V and 3 bases from J, the junction contained 3 bases not matched to a gene. Specimen: PBMCs. This TCR came from a human donor in good health (CMV status not recorded). Some clones in this sample may be carry-over from other donors' samples. This chain joins TRBV9 and TRBJ1-5; 8 bases agree with TRBD1. The CDR3: CASSVTDRANQPQHF. CDR3 nucleotide sequence: TGTGCCAGCAGCGTAACGGACAGGGCCAATCAGCCCCAGCATTTT.